This paragraph reports one T cell receptor (beta chain). Its antigen is unidentified. This sample stems from a study of T cell responses to AZD1222 COVID-19 vaccine. About the study: Analyses pooled second doses at about 4 or about 12 weeks. Study results and caveats: A rise in Spike-specific TCR breadth and depth followed two AZD1222 doses. Most donors were white British, females outnumbered males, and clonal diversity was possibly underestimated.

The method was immunoSEQ multiplex PCR; TCRdb's version includes in-frame clones alone and lacks a portion of them. The sample holds about 130,000 clones, less than 90% seen once. This TCR was sampled from an adult in good health. The starting material was peripheral blood, obtained on day 0 of AZD1222 vaccination.

The CDR3 DNA sequence: TGTGCCAGCAGTACGCGACAGGCTTCACAGCCCCAGCATTTT. Translation: CASSTRQASQPQHF. The gene calls are TRBV6-2 or TRBV6-3 and TRBJ1-5; D may be TRBD1 (6 bases). The length of the CDR3 is 14 residues. The V gene lost 5 bases and the J gene lost 7 bases, with 15 bases spanning the gap. Germline V gene data show CDR1 as MNHEY and CDR2 as SVGEGT.